The next 31 T cell receptor beta chains were all read from a single sample in a study of low-dose radiotherapy and immunotherapy resistance in tumors (dated by TCRdb to between 2020 and 2023). Interpreted using the paper, the time point label stands for: before trial treatment. The instrument was an Illumina MiniSeq. First-strand cDNA was synthesized with Superscript III and a set of TRAV- and TRBV-specific primers, covering both TCRalpha and TCRbeta chains. TCRs were amplified for around 20 PCR cycles with Phusion, using a constant-region primer paired with the adapter attached to the V primers. The public reads were reprocessed in TCRdb via fastp at Q25 and MiXCR, keeping in-frame beta chains. Entries that share a CDR3 protein sequence are merged under the most common genes and DNA. This sample lists fewer than 95,000 distinct CDR3 sequences; around 9.2% were detected once. The ten largest clones take up under 1.1% of the sample.

This material consisted of PBMCs, taken before treatment. All receptors derive from a male donor with prostate cancer.

The chain couples TRBV5-1 to TRBJ2-1; 7 nucleotides align to TRBD2. Trimming cost V 0 bases and J 7 bases; bases outside gene matches: 4. The CDR3 covers 14 residues. Germline V CDR1 and CDR2: SGHRS, YFSETQ. This CDR3 is CASSLGGRENEQFF. The CDR3 DNA is TGCGCCAGCAGCTTGGGGGGGAGGGAAAATGAGCAGTTCTTC.

This clonotype was counted at least ten times. CDR3 protein: CAISEGQGSNYGYTF. CDR3 bases: TGTGCCATCAGTGAGGGGCAGGGGAGTAACTATGGCTACACCTTC. The chain couples TRBV10-3 to TRBJ1-2; TRBD1 might be the D (6 bases). The V end was cut by 2 bases, the J end by 1 base, with 11 bases between. CDR1 is ENHRY, CDR2 SYGVKD, per germline. The CDR3 is made up of 15 amino acids.

A note on this clonotype: With a far larger clone one base away, a read error is the likely cause. V is TRBV20-1 and J is TRBJ2-1; D possibly matches TRBD1 or TRBD2 (6 bases each). V was clipped by 0 bases and J by 10 bases, with 16 bases between them. The CDR3 runs to 14 residues. Germline V CDR1 and CDR2: DFQATT, SNEGSKA (reference sequence). CDR3 bases: TGCAGTGCTAGAGATTTCGGGGGCTCCTACGAGCAGTTCTTC. This translates into CSARDFGGSYEQFF.

This clonotype was observed at least ten times. The CDR3 loop reads CASSVGSGGLATEQYF. The DNA for the CDR3 is TGTGCCAGCAGCGTAGGCTCAGGGGGTCTGGCTACGGAGCAGTACTTC. V and J are TRBV9 and TRBJ2-7; the match to TRBD1 covers 7 bases. The trim removed 0 bases at V and 7 bases at J, leaving 13 bases unmatched. There are 16 residues in the CDR3. Germline V lookup: CDR1 SGDLS, CDR2 YYNGEE.

The CDR3: CAWSGAGNSQPQHF. In DNA, the CDR3 is TGTGCCTGGAGTGGGGCAGGGAACAGTCAGCCCCAGCATTTT. The V and J genes are TRBV30 and TRBJ1-5; tentative D call: TRBD1 (5 bases). CDR1 and CDR2 (germline): GTSNPN, SVGIG (reference sequence). The CDR3 totals 14 residues. Between the trimmed V and J ends, which lost 1 base and 6 bases, there was a span of 13 bases.

This clonotype has a count of ten or more. The chain's CDR3 is CASSYSPSHSNQPQHF. DNA of the CDR3: TGTGCCAGCAGTTATAGTCCTTCGCATAGCAATCAGCCCCAGCATTTT. This chain connects TRBV6-2 or TRBV6-3 to TRBJ1-5; D unresolved. Trimming cost V 3 bases and J 0 bases, with 12 bases left between them. CDR1 is MNHEY and CDR2 is SVGEGT in the germline V gene. There are 16 residues in the CDR3.

This clonotype was recorded many times. The rearrangement joins TRBV28 to TRBJ2-2, with 9 bases identical to TRBD1. V dropped 2 bases and J dropped 4; count of bases not matched to a gene: 5. The CDR3 covers 16 residues. Germline assignment: CDR1 MDHEN and CDR2 SYDVKM. The CDR3 coding sequence is TGTGCCAGCAGTTTAACTCGACAGGGGGGCACCGGGGAGCTGTTTTTT. It codes for CASSLTRQGGTGELFF.

This clonotype was recorded at least ten times. Here the CDR3 reads CASSLNSASGNTIYF. The DNA for the CDR3 is TGTGCCAGCAGCTTAAACTCGGCGTCTGGAAACACCATATATTTT. The rearrangement joins TRBV7-9 to TRBJ1-3; D gene unclear. Germline values: CDR1 SEHNR, CDR2 FQNEAQ (reference sequence). V was clipped by 2 bases and J by 1 base, with 9 bases between them. CDR3 length equals 15 residues.

This clonotype occurred many times. The chain has TRBV19 and TRBJ2-6; no definite D call. The CDR3 loop spans 12 amino acids. Germline V gives CDR1 LNHDA, CDR2 SQIVND (reference sequence). Trimming left V 7 bases short and J 10 bases short, with 11 bases between. The CDR3 nucleotides read TGTGCCAGTACCATGGACGGGAACGTCCTGACTTTC. Protein: CASTMDGNVLTF. Complete variable domain (other parts from reference TRBV19 and TRBJ2-6): DGGITQSPKYLFRKEGQNVTLSCEQNLNHDAMYWYRQDPGQGLRLIYYSQIVNDFQKGDIAEGYSVSREKKESFPLTVTSAQKNPTAFYLCASTMDGNVLTFGAGSRLTVL.

This clonotype was observed many times. The chain uses TRBV29-1 and TRBJ2-5; 7 bases match TRBD1. Looked up from germline, CDR1 is SQVTM and CDR2 is ANQGSEA. The length of the CDR3 is 13 residues. J gave up 4 bases and V 6 bases, and 8 bases lay outside the gene matches. The CDR3 nucleotides read TGCAGCGTCGAATTAAACAGGGGAGAGACCCAGTACTTC. It yields the protein CSVELNRGETQYF.

The table lists this clonotype with many counts. This chain uses TRBV6-5 with TRBJ2-1, with 10 nucleotides matching TRBD2. CDR3 length: 16 residues. Germline V gene lookup returns CDR1 MNHEY and CDR2 SVGAGI. V lost 10 bases to trimming and J lost 3 bases; unmatched junction nucleotides: 12. CDR3 region: CATRLAGDLLYNEQFF. CDR3 coding DNA: TGTGCCACCCGTCTAGCGGGAGATCTCCTCTACAATGAGCAGTTCTTC.

This clonotype was recorded at least ten times. The chain couples TRBV7-2 to TRBJ2-2; TRBD1 aligns across 11 bases. Germline values: CDR1 SGHTA, CDR2 FQGNSA. This CDR3 has 14 amino acids. J was trimmed by 6 bases and V by 10 bases; bases with no gene match: 7. CDR3 amino acids: CATRPGQGAGELFF. CDR3 in DNA: TGTGCCACCCGACCGGGACAGGGGGCCGGGGAGCTGTTTTTT.

This clonotype was seen many times. The genes are TRBV3-1 and TRBJ2-7, with D maybe TRBD1 (7 bases). The CDR3 loop spans 14 amino acids. V was trimmed by 4 bases and J by 3 bases, leaving 13 bases between them. From germline, CDR1 is LGHDT and CDR2 YNNKEL (reference sequence). The chain's CDR3 is CASSLGGGFYEQYF. The CDR3 nucleotides read TGTGCCAGCAGCCTCGGAGGGGGCTTCTACGAGCAGTACTTC.

This clonotype has at least ten counts. This rearrangement joins TRBV25-1 to TRBJ2-2, with TRBD2 matching 14 bases. Germline CDR1 and CDR2: MGHDK and SYGVNS. CDR3 length equals 19 residues. V lost 6 bases, J lost 6 bases, and 15 bases stayed unmatched. DNA of the CDR3: TGTGCCAGCAGGGCCCCGGGACTAGCGGGAGATCTATGGTCCGGGGAGCTGTTTTTT. This encodes CASRAPGLAGDLWSGELFF.

At least ten counts were recorded for this clonotype. This chain uses TRBV5-1 with TRBJ2-1; TRBD1 aligns across 7 bases. In germline, CDR1 is SGHRS, CDR2 YFSETQ. CDR3 size: 16 residues. The V and J ends lost 4 bases and 2 bases, in that order; junction bases with no gene match: 9. The CDR3 DNA reads TGCGCCAGCAGCGAAACAACAGGGGCCACCTACAATGAGCAGTTCTTC. It yields the protein CASSETTGATYNEQFF.

Ten or more counts support this clonotype. The chain is built from TRBV9 and TRBJ2-2; D unclear. V was cut by 0 bases and J by 2 bases, with 5 bases left in between. This CDR3 has 14 residues. Germline V gene data show CDR1 as SGDLS and CDR2 as YYNGEE. DNA for the CDR3: TGTGCCAGCAGCGTAGCTCCAAACACCGGGGAGCTGTTTTTT. This codes for CASSVAPNTGELFF.

This clonotype was found many times. The chain carries TRBV15 and TRBJ2-1, with 10 bases aligning to TRBD2. Germline V gene lookup returns CDR1 LNHNV and CDR2 YYDKDF (reference sequence). The CDR3 extends over 15 amino acids. The V segment lost 6 bases and the J segment 5 bases; nucleotides outside the gene matches: 7. The CDR3 region is CATRVGLAGDNEQFF. The CDR3 DNA sequence: TGTGCCACCAGGGTCGGGCTAGCGGGAGACAATGAGCAGTTCTTC.

Many counts were recorded for this clonotype. Since a much larger clone is just one base distant, this may be a read error. The chain carries TRBV27 and TRBJ1-1; possibly TRBD1 for D (5 bases). Between the trimmed V and J ends, which lost 3 bases and 1 base, there was a span of 6 bases. Germline CDR1 MNHEY, CDR2 SMNVEV (reference sequence). This CDR3 comprises 13 residues. As DNA, the CDR3 is TGTGCCAGCAGTTTGGGGCAGAACACTGAAGCTTTCTTT. Translated: CASSLGQNTEAFF.

This clonotype was seen repeatedly, ten times or more. The chain couples TRBV2 to TRBJ1-1; no clear D gene. The ends were cut back, 5 bases at V and 1 base at J, with 11 bases in the middle. This CDR3 is built from 14 residues. Germline V gene data show CDR1 as SNHLY and CDR2 as FYNNEI. The CDR3 region has the DNA TGTGCCAGCAGTCTCTTGGGCGGGAACACTGAAGCTTTCTTT. It translates to CASSLLGGNTEAFF.

The J gene is TRBJ2-1, the V gene TRBV9; 8 nucleotides match TRBD2. V lost 4 bases to trimming and J lost 0 bases; unmatched junction nucleotides: 3. CDR3 length: 15 amino acids. Per the germline V gene, CDR1 is SGDLS and CDR2 is YYNGEE. CDR3 in amino acids: CASSYLAGSYNEQFF. CDR3 coding DNA: TGTGCCAGCAGCTATCTAGCGGGCTCCTACAATGAGCAGTTCTTC.

There are a few counts of this clonotype. One base away lies a much larger clone, so this may be a sequencing read error. The J gene is TRBJ2-5, the V gene TRBV6-5; 9 bases line up with TRBD1. Germline-derived CDR1 and CDR2 are MNHEY and SVGAGI. V was clipped by 6 bases and J by 5 bases; unmatched bases: 7. The CDR3 sequence is 14 residues long. CDR3 residues: CASRQQGARETQYF. CDR3 coding DNA: TGTGCCAGCAGGCAACAGGGGGCTCGGGAGACCCAGTACTTC.

The sample holds many counts of this clonotype. The rearrangement uses TRBV3-1 and TRBJ2-1; 10 bases match TRBD2. V shed 0 bases and J 10 bases; nucleotides not matched to a gene: 9. Germline V lookup: CDR1 LGHDT, CDR2 YNNKEL (reference sequence). The CDR3 runs 16 residues. In DNA, the CDR3 is TGTGCCAGCAGCCAAGATAGGCTAGCGGGAGTTCGGGAGCAGTTCTTC. Protein sequence: CASSQDRLAGVREQFF.

With respect to this clonotype: A read error is the likely source, as a far larger clone sits one nucleotide away. V is TRBV11-1 and J is TRBJ1-2, with 7 nucleotides matching TRBD1. Germline V lookup: CDR1 SGHAT, CDR2 FQDESV (reference sequence). The CDR3 totals 13 residues. CDR3 residues: CANSLRQGDGYTF. The CDR3 region has the DNA TGTGCCAACAGCCTCAGACAGGGTGACGGCTACACCTTC.

This clonotype appeared a few times. The chain recombines TRBV28 with TRBJ2-3, with D perhaps matching TRBD1 (5 bases). This CDR3 has 15 residues. Germline V gene data show CDR1 as MDHEN and CDR2 as SYDVKM. Between the trimmed V and J ends, which lost 6 bases and 4 bases, there was a span of 17 bases. DNA for the CDR3: TGTGCCAGCAGCCCAGGTCAGGGTTTTTCAGATACGCAGTATTTT. It encodes CASSPGQGFSDTQYF.

Worth noting for this clonotype: A much larger clone differs by one base, so this may be a read error. The conserved phenylalanine or tryptophan is not found at the CDR3 terminus, so this likely reflects a read error. V is TRBV7-6 and J is TRBJ1-2; tentative D call: TRBD1 (5 bases). CDR3 length equals 15 residues. V was shortened by 3 bases and J by 4 bases, with 15 bases between the two germline ends. CDR1 SGHVS and CDR2 FNYEAQ come from the germline V gene. The CDR3 loop reads CASSFERGGGYGYTS. In DNA form, the CDR3 reads TGTGCCAGCAGCTTCGAAAGGGGCGGGGGCTATGGCTACACCTCC.

This clonotype has at least ten counts. The V call is TRBV12-5, the J call TRBJ2-3, with unresolved D. The V gene's germline CDR1 is LGHNT and CDR2 FRNRAP. Trimming removed 5 bases from V and 2 bases from J, with 8 bases in between. This CDR3 has 13 residues. CDR3 residues: CASGATFTDTQYF. In nucleotides, the CDR3 is TGTGCTAGTGGTGCGACTTTCACAGATACGCAGTATTTT.

This clonotype appeared many times. The J gene is TRBJ2-7, the V gene TRBV6-1; D not resolved. Germline CDR1 reads MNHNS; CDR2 reads SASEGT. The V gene lost 1 base and the J gene lost 9 bases, with 19 bases spanning the gap. CDR3 size: 15 residues. The CDR3 is CASSEGSTWAWGQYF. CDR3 in DNA: TGTGCCAGCAGTGAAGGGTCGACATGGGCCTGGGGGCAGTACTTC.

The J gene is TRBJ2-5, the V gene TRBV9; 13 positions agree with TRBD2. V trimming: 4 bases; J trimming: 4 bases; junction bases outside the gene matches: 7. CDR1 is SGDLS and CDR2 is YYNGEE in the germline V gene. This CDR3 is built from 16 residues. DNA for the CDR3: TGTGCCAGCAGCCCCCGGACTAGCGGGAGCGGAGAGACCCAGTACTTC. It encodes CASSPRTSGSGETQYF.

This clonotype was counted many times. V usage is TRBV29-1 and J usage is TRBJ1-1; D is undetermined. Germline V gene lookup returns CDR1 SQVTM and CDR2 ANQGSEA. This CDR3 is built from 13 residues. Deletions cut 4 bases from V and 4 bases from J, with 13 bases between. CDR3 protein: CSVGGVFPTEAFF. The CDR3, as DNA: TGCAGCGTTGGAGGAGTATTTCCCACTGAAGCTTTCTTT.

This clonotype was seen at least ten times. The CDR3 bases are TGTGCCAGCAGCCCCGAGGGGGGGGGACCCTACGAGCAGTACTTC. Its translation: CASSPEGGGPYEQYF. J is TRBJ2-7 and V is TRBV13, with a possible D match to TRBD2 (7 bases). V was clipped by 5 bases and J by 2 bases, with 16 bases between them. This CDR3 contains 15 residues. Germline CDR1 reads PRHDT; CDR2 reads FYEKMQ (reference sequence).

This clonotype occurred many times. The chain recombines TRBV10-3 with TRBJ2-5; D unresolved. Germline V gene lookup returns CDR1 ENHRY and CDR2 SYGVKD. This CDR3 contains 12 residues. The V gene lost 6 bases and the J gene lost 4 bases, with 9 bases spanning the gap. In nucleotides, the CDR3 is TGTGCCATCAGGGCCAGTGGAGAGACCCAGTACTTC. Its translation is CAIRASGETQYF.